The TCR beta chain under discussion was sequenced for a study of monozygotic twins with inflammatory bowel disease. General study results and limits: Patient-specific immunosuppressive treatments may have made repertoires more variable. Fewer clonotypes were shared with others by IBD patients than by healthy twins, especially with disease activity.

Eight separate reactions per sample served to make cDNA. TCRdb re-called the 5' RACE reads; one entry per CDR3 protein, DNA not given. Listed are 150,000 or so distinct CDR3 sequences; roughly 1.2% falls within the top ten. CDR3 length: 13 amino acids. Germline V gene data show CDR1 as SQVTM and CDR2 as ANQGSEA. Comment on this clonotype: Its antigen is currently unknown.

This chain connects TRBV29-1 to TRBJ1-2. Sequencing input: blood. This receptor was taken from a human donor with ulcerative colitis or Crohn's disease, or a healthy co-twin of an affected twin (not recorded which). CDR3 in amino acids: CSVEDRFNYGYTF. Together with reference TRBV29-1 and TRBJ1-2, the CDR3 gives the full variable domain: SAVISQKPSRDICQRGTSLTIQCQVDSQVTMMFWYRQQPGQSLTLIATANQGSEATYESGFVIDKFPISRPNLTFSTLTVSNMSPEDSSIYLCSVEDRFNYGYTFGSGTRLTVV.